Below are 30 T cell receptor beta chains sequenced from a single sample in a study of T cells after yellow fever vaccination. TCRdb passed the 5' RACE reads through MiXCR, listing each CDR3 protein once. The data hold some 500,000 distinct CDR3 sequences, with less than 15% observed a single time. The sample here was PBMCs, taken on the day of the yellow fever booster vaccination. Receptor source: a man aged 25 to 45 who received the YFV17D yellow fever vaccine.

The sample holds a few counts of this clonotype. The V call is TRBV20-1, the J call TRBJ2-1, with a possible D match to TRBD1 (6 bases). The V gene's germline CDR1 is DFQATT and CDR2 SNEGSKA (reference sequence). V lost 6 bases and J 4 bases, leaving 16 bases between the germline ends. The CDR3 runs 14 residues. The CDR3 nucleotides are TGCAGTGCAGCTGGGGGCCCGCTTTACAATGAGCAGTTCTTC. It yields the protein CSAAGGPLYNEQFF.

The sample holds a few counts of this clonotype. The V call is TRBV10-2, the J call TRBJ1-1, with TRBD1 identical over 8 bases. This CDR3 has 11 residues. The germline gives CDR1 WSHSY, CDR2 SAAADI. V was pared by 7 bases and J by 7 bases, with 2 bases of the junction left unmatched. CDR3 sequence: CASKTGDEAFF. The CDR3 DNA reads as TGCGCCAGCAAGACAGGGGATGAAGCTTTCTTT.

A few counts support this clonotype. This chain connects TRBV6-2 or TRBV6-3 to TRBJ2-7, with 7 bases fitting TRBD2. V lost 7 bases, J lost 4 bases, and 10 bases stayed unmatched. The V gene's germline CDR1 is MNHEY and CDR2 SVGEGT. This CDR3 is 14 amino acids long. In nucleotides, the CDR3 is TGTGCCAGCATGTCACGGCGGGAGAGATACGAGCAGTACTTC. Its translation is CASMSRRERYEQYF.

This sequence joins TRBV5-1 and TRBJ2-5, with TRBD2 identical over 14 bases. CDR1 SGHRS and CDR2 YFSETQ come from the germline V gene. This CDR3 contains 17 residues. Trimming took 4 bases from V and 4 from J; bases not matched to a gene: 9. The chain's CDR3 is CASSRGEGLAGVETQYF. As DNA, the CDR3 is TGCGCCAGCAGCAGGGGGGAGGGACTAGCGGGAGTAGAGACCCAGTACTTC. Full variable domain (remainder filled in from reference TRBV5-1 and TRBJ2-5): KAGVTQTPRYLIKTRGQQVTLSCSPISGHRSVSWYQQTPGQGLQFLFEYFSETQRNKGNFPGRFSGRQFSNSRSEMNVSTLELGDSALYLCASSRGEGLAGVETQYFGPGTRLLVL.

This clonotype came up a few times. The chain combines TRBV14 with TRBJ2-1; D is unresolved. CDR1 is SGHDN, CDR2 FVKESK, per germline. This CDR3 is built from 14 residues. Deletions cut 7 bases from V and 2 bases from J, with 12 bases between. The CDR3 nucleotides are TGTGCCAGCACCCCTAAGGGAACCTACAATGAGCAGTTCTTC. As protein: CASTPKGTYNEQFF.

There are a few counts of this clonotype. The chain recombines TRBV27 with TRBJ2-4; D unclear. The CDR3 is 14 residues long. Trimming took 5 bases from V and 0 from J, leaving 8 bases between them. The germline V gene encodes CDR1 MNHEY and CDR2 SMNVEV (reference sequence). The CDR3 loop is CASSPDIAKNIQYF. In nucleotides, the CDR3 is TGTGCCAGCAGTCCAGACATAGCCAAAAACATTCAGTACTTC.

This clonotype has just a few counts. One end of the junction fails to match germline, which may point to a read error. J is TRBJ2-1 and V is TRBV10-3, with a weak D call TRBD2 (5 bases). The CDR3 is 11 residues long. Germline V gives CDR1 ENHRY, CDR2 SYGVKD. CDR3 in DNA: TGTGCCATCAGTGATCTAGCTGAGCGGTTCTTC. Protein product: CAISDLAERFF.

The rearrangement uses TRBV9 and TRBJ2-1; no clear D. In germline, CDR1 is SGDLS, CDR2 YYNGEE. The ends were cut back, 3 bases at V and 8 bases at J, with 12 bases in the middle. The CDR3 totals 13 residues. As DNA, the CDR3 is TGTGCCAGCAGCGGGAGAGGTTCACATGAGCAGTTCTTC. It is translated as CASSGRGSHEQFF.

This sequence joins TRBV4-3 and TRBJ2-7; possible D gene TRBD1, 6 bases. The ends were cut back, 0 bases at V and 3 bases at J, with 9 bases in the middle. This CDR3 contains 14 residues. Germline V gene data show CDR1 as LGHNA and CDR2 as YSLEER. The CDR3 bases are TGCGCCAGCAGCCAAGAGACAGGTCGCTACGAGCAGTACTTC. It is translated as CASSQETGRYEQYF.

The chain carries TRBV4-3 and TRBJ2-3, with TRBD2 matching over 10 bases. CDR1 and CDR2 (germline): LGHNA, YSLEER. This CDR3 is 16 amino acids long. V lost 2 bases, J lost 3 bases, and 5 bases stayed unmatched. The CDR3 protein is CASSQIAGGRTDTQYF. CDR3 DNA: TGCGCCAGCAGCCAAATAGCGGGAGGTCGAACAGATACGCAGTATTTT.

This clonotype appeared many times. The chain is built from TRBV28 and TRBJ1-3; no definite D call. The germline V and J ends were trimmed by 2 bases and 1 base, with 3 bases remaining between them. The CDR3 runs 13 residues. The germline V gene encodes CDR1 MDHEN and CDR2 SYDVKM. For the CDR3, the DNA is TGTGCCAGCAGTTTAGTATCTGGAAACACCATATATTTT. Its translation is CASSLVSGNTIYF.

J is TRBJ2-1 and V is TRBV15; 9 bases match TRBD1. The CDR3 is 16 residues long. Germline CDR1 and CDR2: LNHNV and YYDKDF (reference sequence). Trimming at V came to 4 bases and at J to 4 bases, leaving 8 bases not matched to a gene. CDR3: CATSKPGQGPYNEQFF. The DNA for the CDR3 is TGTGCCACCAGCAAGCCGGGACAGGGTCCATACAATGAGCAGTTCTTC.

This chain uses TRBV6-5 with TRBJ2-3; D is possibly TRBD2 (5 bases). The ends were cut back, 2 bases at V and 5 bases at J, with 8 bases in the middle. Germline loops: CDR1 MNHEY, CDR2 SVGAGI. The CDR3 has 13 amino acids. CDR3 sequence (DNA): TGTGCCAGCAGTTACCTACTAGAAGATACGCAGTATTTT. Translation gives CASSYLLEDTQYF.

This clonotype occurred a few times. The V and J genes are TRBV15 and TRBJ2-5; 9 bases line up with TRBD1. The CDR3 is 14 residues long. The germline V gene has CDR1 LNHNV and CDR2 YYDKDF (reference sequence). The ends lost 8 bases at V and 5 bases at J; junction bases unmatched: 9. CDR3 amino acids: CATEYTGGSETQYF. In DNA, the CDR3 is TGTGCCACCGAGTACACAGGGGGCTCGGAGACCCAGTACTTC.

The CDR3 sequence: CASSLVDQRGTGELFF. CDR3 nucleotide sequence: TGCGCCAGCAGCCTTGTTGACCAGCGAGGCACCGGGGAGCTGTTTTTT. V and J are TRBV5-1 and TRBJ2-2; D gene unclear. V lost 4 bases and J lost 4, with 17 bases in between. Germline V gene data show CDR1 as SGHRS and CDR2 as YFSETQ. The CDR3 runs 16 residues.

The rearrangement joins TRBV20-1 to TRBJ1-5; the D is unclear. The CDR3 spans 12 residues. Germline CDR1 DFQATT, CDR2 SNEGSKA (reference sequence). The V gene lost 3 bases and the J gene lost 0 bases, with 3 bases spanning the gap. In nucleotides, the CDR3 is TGCAGTGCTAGGCTTAGCAATCAGCCCCAGCATTTT. The encoded protein is CSARLSNQPQHF.

This clonotype was observed a few times. This sequence joins TRBV9 and TRBJ2-1; TRBD2 matches at 8 bases. The CDR3 consists of 18 residues. V gave up 0 bases and J gave up 5 bases; unmatched junction bases: 13. The germline V gene has CDR1 SGDLS and CDR2 YYNGEE. CDR3 nucleotides: TGTGCCAGCAGCGTAGGGGGGGGATTTACTAGCGGTAACAATGAGCAGTTCTTC. Translating it yields CASSVGGGFTSGNNEQFF.

This sequence joins TRBV6-1 and TRBJ2-5; D remains unclear. V was trimmed by 6 bases and J by 7 bases, leaving 18 bases between them. Germline lookup yields CDR1 MNHNS and CDR2 SASEGT. The CDR3 has 14 amino acids. CDR3 DNA: TGTGCCAGCAGCCCACCGTGGGGAACCGGGACCCAGTACTTC. Translating it yields CASSPPWGTGTQYF.

This clonotype was counted at least ten times. V and J are TRBV5-1 and TRBJ1-5; 8 bases fit TRBD1. The CDR3 covers 16 residues. Germline lookup yields CDR1 SGHRS and CDR2 YFSETQ. Losses at the gene ends were 0 bases for V and 7 bases for J; bases not matched to a gene: 9. CDR3 DNA sequence: TGCGCCAGCAGCTTGGGGCCACAGGGGGGCGGACAGCCCCAGCATTTT. Translating gives CASSLGPQGGGQPQHF.

V gene TRBV4-3 combines with J gene TRBJ2-7; 7 bases align to TRBD1. The V and J ends lost 3 bases and 5 bases, in that order; junction bases with no gene match: 7. Germline V gives CDR1 LGHNA, CDR2 YSLEER. CDR3 length equals 14 residues. The CDR3 spells CASSQTGFLDEQYF. The CDR3 region has the DNA TGCGCCAGCAGCCAGACAGGGTTTTTGGACGAGCAGTACTTC.

This clonotype was observed a handful of times. This chain links TRBV20-1 with TRBJ2-1; 7 bases align to TRBD1. The CDR3 spans 14 residues. Germline V CDR1 and CDR2: DFQATT, SNEGSKA (reference sequence). V shed 4 bases, J shed 3 bases, and the junction held 6 bases outside the gene matches. The CDR3 bases are TGCAGTGCTACCATTCGGGACAGCTACAATGAGCAGTTCTTC. This codes for CSATIRDSYNEQFF.

The chain employs TRBV20-1 and TRBJ1-4; possibly TRBD1 for D (5 bases). The CDR3 is 12 amino acids. Germline V lookup: CDR1 DFQATT, CDR2 SNEGSKA (reference sequence). V was clipped by 0 bases and J by 16 bases, with 15 bases between them. The CDR3 loop is CSARDGTTGPFF. The DNA for the CDR3 is TGCAGTGCTAGAGATGGGACGACGGGACCGTTTTTT.

The rearrangement links TRBV28 to TRBJ2-7, with D uncertain. This CDR3 has 11 amino acids. The germline gives CDR1 MDHEN, CDR2 SYDVKM. Between the trimmed V and J ends, which lost 4 bases and 5 bases, there was a span of 6 bases. The CDR3, as DNA: TGTGCCAGCAGTTCTTACAACGAGCAGTACTTC. This sequence encodes CASSSYNEQYF.

This clonotype has just a few counts. The J gene is TRBJ2-1, the V gene TRBV3-1; D not certain. V was pared by 0 bases and J by 8 bases, with 8 bases between. Germline V CDR1 and CDR2: LGHDT, YNNKEL (reference sequence). CDR3 length equals 13 residues. The CDR3 region is CASSQDRPDEQFF. The CDR3 DNA reads TGTGCCAGCAGCCAAGATAGGCCGGATGAGCAGTTCTTC.

The chain couples TRBV18 to TRBJ2-1; either TRBD1 or TRBD2 may fit D (5 bases each). Trimming left V 3 bases short and J 6 bases short, with 9 bases between. CDR3 length equals 13 residues. Per germline, CDR1 KGHSH and CDR2 LQKENI. CDR3 amino acids: CASSPGVLNEQFF. The CDR3 nucleotides are TGTGCCAGCTCACCGGGGGTCCTCAATGAGCAGTTCTTC.

This clonotype was counted a few times. This CDR3 reads CATSDAPSGGITDTQYF. CDR3 bases: TGTGCCACCAGTGATGCACCTAGCGGGGGGATCACAGATACGCAGTATTTT. This chain connects TRBV24-1 to TRBJ2-3; 11 nucleotides match TRBD2. The CDR3 spans 17 residues. In germline, CDR1 is KGHDR, CDR2 SFDVKD. J gave up 2 bases and V 3 bases, and 6 bases lay outside the gene matches.

This clonotype was seen a handful of times. The chain has TRBV30 and TRBJ2-1, with D possibly called TRBD1 or TRBD2 (5 bases each). Trimming removed 7 bases at V and 12 bases at J, with 22 bases between. The CDR3 runs 13 residues. Looked up from germline, CDR1 is GTSNPN and CDR2 is SVGIG (reference sequence). CDR3 bases: TGTGCCTCTCAGTCGGGGCTCCTCCCGGTGCAGTTCTTC. Translation: CASQSGLLPVQFF.

The chain recombines TRBV29-1 with TRBJ2-1, with D perhaps TRBD1 (6 bases). Germline V gives CDR1 SQVTM, CDR2 ANQGSEA. V gave up 5 bases and J gave up 8 bases, with 10 bases separating them. The CDR3 sequence is 11 residues long. CDR3 sequence (DNA): TGCAGCGTTTCCAGGGGATATGAGCAGTTCTTC. This translates into CSVSRGYEQFF.

The chain's CDR3 is CSADSISNTDTQYF. CDR3 coding DNA: TGCAGTGCTGATAGTATAAGTAACACAGATACGCAGTATTTT. The chain combines TRBV20-1 with TRBJ2-3, with unresolved D. Germline loops: CDR1 DFQATT, CDR2 SNEGSKA (reference sequence). This CDR3 comprises 14 residues. Trimming pared 5 bases from V and 2 bases from J, leaving 14 bases between.

The chain employs TRBV6-2 or TRBV6-3 and TRBJ2-3; no clear D gene. The CDR3 is 15 residues long. V gave up 4 bases and J gave up 6 bases, with 17 bases separating them. Germline values: CDR1 MNHEY, CDR2 SVGEGT. DNA of the CDR3: TGTGCCAGCAGTTCCTTGCGGCTGCTTCGGGATACGCAGTATTTT. Residues: CASSSLRLLRDTQYF.